What follows are 26 T cell receptor beta chains derived from one specimen sequenced in a study of T-cell memory formation after mild COVID-19. TCRdb redid the calling of the 5' RACE reads with MiXCR, one entry per CDR3 protein. The repertoire includes about 140,000 distinct CDR3 sequences, 13% to 15% of them detected once, and around 30% sits in the top ten. Sequenced input: PBMCs or a T cell subset sorted from them (not recorded which). These receptors all stem from an adult woman who had mild COVID-19 (a few samples of this study predate the infection). Cell type and time point are not known.

V is TRBV4-1 and J is TRBJ1-1, with D unclear. The germline V gene encodes CDR1 MGHRA and CDR2 YSYEKL. The CDR3 sequence is 15 residues long. Trimming shortened V by 2 bases and J by 0 bases, and 10 bases separated the two germline ends. CDR3 bases: TGCGCCAGCAGCCAACCCTCGGAGCTGAACACTGAAGCTTTCTTT. Translated: CASSQPSELNTEAFF.

The V call is TRBV7-9, the J call TRBJ2-3, with a weak D call TRBD2 (6 bases). This CDR3 has 16 residues. V was clipped by 7 bases and J by 0 bases, with 17 bases between them. Germline V gene sequence: CDR1 SEHNR, CDR2 FQNEAQ (reference sequence). The CDR3 loop reads CASNPAGGSSTDTQYF. DNA of the CDR3: TGTGCCAGCAACCCAGCTGGGGGGAGTAGCACAGATACGCAGTATTTT.

This sequence joins TRBV29-1 and TRBJ2-3; a weak D match, TRBD1 (6 bases). V lost 2 bases to trimming and J lost 11 bases, with 11 bases between them. This CDR3 is 11 amino acids long. Germline CDR1 is SQVTM and CDR2 is ANQGSEA. In DNA form, the CDR3 reads TGCAGCGTTGAAAGGGACACGGAGCAGTATTTT. Translation: CSVERDTEQYF.

This clonotype was counted ten times or more. The chain has TRBV4-3 and TRBJ1-1; TRBD1 is a possible D gene (5 bases). Germline V CDR1 and CDR2: LGHNA, YSLEER. The CDR3 runs to 23 residues. Trimming stripped 0 bases from V and 4 bases from J, with 36 bases between. DNA for the CDR3: TGCGCCAGCAGCCAAGATTTGTATCCGGGTATAAGAGGGGAGCCAGGCTCGGGCACTGAAGCTTTCTTT. Residues: CASSQDLYPGIRGEPGSGTEAFF.

The rearrangement links TRBV9 to TRBJ2-5, with 7 bases lining up with TRBD1. The V and J ends lost 3 bases and 3 bases, in that order; junction bases with no gene match: 5. The CDR3 contains 14 residues. From germline, CDR1 is SGDLS and CDR2 YYNGEE. The CDR3 DNA sequence: TGTGCCAGCAGCGCGTCCGGGACAGAAGAGACCCAGTACTTC. Protein product: CASSASGTEETQYF.

This clonotype was seen more than once but under ten times. The chain joins TRBV12-3 or TRBV12-4 to TRBJ2-1; 8 bases fit TRBD2. The CDR3 loop spans 15 amino acids. Trimming at V came to 7 bases and at J to 12 bases, leaving 17 bases not matched to a gene. CDR3 DNA: TGTGCCAGCAAATTCGGGCTAGCGGGCCAGGAGAGGCAGTTCTTC. Translating gives CASKFGLAGQERQFF.

This clonotype was seen a few times. This chain connects TRBV5-1 to TRBJ1-2; tentatively, D is TRBD1 (5 bases). V lost 5 bases, J lost 0 bases, and 14 bases lay in between. The germline V gene has CDR1 SGHRS and CDR2 YFSETQ. This CDR3 contains 15 residues. The chain's CDR3 is CASRWDGFSNYGYTF. CDR3 sequence (DNA): TGCGCCAGCAGATGGGACGGATTCTCTAACTATGGCTACACCTTC.

The chain links TRBV6-6 to TRBJ2-7; D tentatively fits TRBD1 or TRBD2 (5 bases each). The germline CDR1 and CDR2 sequences are MNHNY and SVGAGI (reference sequence). The germline V and J ends were trimmed by 0 bases and 8 bases, with 20 bases remaining between them. The CDR3 totals 16 residues. For the CDR3, the DNA is TGTGCCAGCAGTTACTCGGGGCAGGTTATGACTACGAAGCAGTACTTC. As protein: CASSYSGQVMTTKQYF.

This rearrangement joins TRBV30 to TRBJ1-1, with D perhaps matching TRBD1 (6 bases). CDR1 is GTSNPN and CDR2 is SVGIG in the germline V gene (reference sequence). CDR3 length: 14 amino acids. V was pared by 2 bases and J by 0 bases, with 10 bases between. CDR3 sequence reads: CAWSLRGLNTEAFF. Written as DNA, the CDR3 is TGTGCCTGGAGTCTCAGGGGTTTGAACACTGAAGCTTTCTTT.

A few counts support this clonotype. CDR3 coding DNA: TGTGCCAGCAGTCTCGGGGAGTTCGACGAGCAGTACTTC. Translating it yields CASSLGEFDEQYF. This rearrangement joins TRBV12-3 or TRBV12-4 to TRBJ2-7, with D possibly matching TRBD2 (5 bases). V gave up 5 bases and J gave up 5 bases, with 13 bases separating them. This CDR3 region has 13 residues.

The rearrangement joins TRBV18 to TRBJ2-2; no firm D call. The V end lost 5 bases, the J end lost 6 bases, and 16 bases lay between the germline ends. This CDR3 region has 15 residues. CDR1 KGHSH and CDR2 LQKENI come from the germline V gene. CDR3: CASSSNGRFPGELFF. The CDR3 DNA reads as TGTGCCAGCTCATCCAACGGACGTTTTCCCGGGGAGCTGTTTTTT.

This clonotype was seen many times. The V and J genes are TRBV5-1 and TRBJ1-6; D remains unclear. CDR3 length: 17 amino acids. V shed 0 bases and J shed 0 bases, with 10 bases lying between them. Germline V gene sequence: CDR1 SGHRS, CDR2 YFSETQ. Here the CDR3 reads CASSLEPASSYNSPLHF. CDR3 bases: TGCGCCAGCAGCTTGGAACCGGCAAGCTCCTATAATTCACCCCTCCACTTT.

This clonotype has a handful of counts. The chain combines TRBV7-2 with TRBJ2-5; 16 positions match TRBD2. The V and J ends lost 5 bases and 4 bases, in that order; junction bases with no gene match: 10. CDR3 length: 18 amino acids. From germline, CDR1 is SGHTA and CDR2 FQGNSA. The CDR3, as DNA: TGTGCCAGCAGCCTAATCGGGACTAGCGGGAGGGCCCGAGAGACCCAGTACTTC. The encoded protein is CASSLIGTSGRARETQYF. Complete variable domain (other parts from reference TRBV7-2 and TRBJ2-5): GAGVSQSPSNKVTEKGKDVELRCDPISGHTALYWYRQSLGQGLEFLIYFQGNSAPDKSGLPSDRFSAERTGGSVSTLTIQRTQQEDSAVYLCASSLIGTSGRARETQYFGPGTRLLVL.

This clonotype was found a few times. The chain combines TRBV15 with TRBJ2-1; D perhaps matches TRBD2 (6 bases). The V end was cut by 5 bases, the J end by 8 bases, with 19 bases between. The CDR3 sequence is 15 residues long. CDR1 is LNHNV and CDR2 is YYDKDF in the germline V gene (reference sequence). CDR3 in DNA: TGTGCCACCAGCCTCTCGTACCTTAGCGGCGATGAGCAGTTCTTC. Translated: CATSLSYLSGDEQFF.

This chain connects TRBV21-1 to TRBJ1-1. TRBV21-1 is tagged as a pseudogene. The CDR3 is 15 residues long. CDR3 protein: CASSNMVTLNTEAFF. The CDR3 region has the DNA TGTGCCAGCAGCAATATGGTAACTCTGAACACTGAAGCTTTCTTT.

V and J are TRBV6-5 and TRBJ1-2; D is unclear. This CDR3 comprises 13 residues. Germline V gene data show CDR1 as MNHEY and CDR2 as SVGAGI. V was trimmed by 4 bases and J by 4 bases, leaving 10 bases between them. The CDR3 is CASSSGFFYGYTF. As DNA, the CDR3 is TGTGCCAGCAGTTCAGGTTTCTTCTATGGCTACACCTTC.

This clonotype has only a few counts. The chain is built from TRBV19 and TRBJ1-2; 9 bases are a match to TRBD1. The length of the CDR3 is 13 residues. Germline trimming cut 4 bases from V and 6 bases from J; bases unmatched to any gene: 3. CDR1 is LNHDA and CDR2 is SQIVND in the germline V gene (reference sequence). CDR3 amino acids: CASSKRQGDGYTF. The CDR3, as DNA: TGTGCCAGTAGTAAGCGACAGGGGGATGGCTACACCTTC. Drawing the rest from reference TRBV19 and TRBJ1-2, the complete variable domain is DGGITQSPKYLFRKEGQNVTLSCEQNLNHDAMYWYRQDPGQGLRLIYYSQIVNDFQKGDIAEGYSVSREKKESFPLTVTSAQKNPTAFYLCASSKRQGDGYTFGSGTRLTVV.

The sample holds a few counts of this clonotype. The chain employs TRBV5-1 and TRBJ1-1; 9 bases are a match to TRBD1. V was pared by 4 bases and J by 4 bases, with 5 bases of the junction left unmatched. Germline CDR1 and CDR2: SGHRS and YFSETQ. This CDR3 contains 14 residues. Written as DNA, the CDR3 is TGCGCCAGCAGCCCCGGGACAGGGCGCACTGAAGCTTTCTTT. It yields the protein CASSPGTGRTEAFF.

The chain joins TRBV9 to TRBJ2-3; 8 bases fit TRBD2. Trimming at V came to 0 bases and at J to 1 base, leaving 7 bases not matched to a gene. This CDR3 has 17 residues. Germline V CDR1 and CDR2: SGDLS, YYNGEE. The CDR3 sequence: CASSVDGGGRGTDTQYF. For the CDR3, the DNA is TGTGCCAGCAGCGTAGATGGCGGGGGGCGAGGCACAGATACGCAGTATTTT.

This clonotype was found a few times. V and J are TRBV27 and TRBJ2-1; TRBD2 aligns across 12 bases. Unmatched junction bases numbered 16, after V lost 0 bases and J lost 7 bases. In germline, CDR1 is MNHEY, CDR2 SMNVEV (reference sequence). This CDR3 region has 20 residues. The CDR3 bases are TGTGCCAGCAGTTTATCAGGCAGGACTAGCGGGATAGGTTCGGGGAATGAGCAGTTCTTC. Translating it yields CASSLSGRTSGIGSGNEQFF.

A few counts support this clonotype. The chain carries TRBV12-3 or TRBV12-4 and TRBJ1-2; D gene uncertain. V lost 3 bases, J lost 4 bases, and 9 bases lay in between. The CDR3 loop spans 13 amino acids. The CDR3 nucleotides read TGTGCCAGCAGTTTCCCGGATCGCTATGGCTACACCTTC. Translated: CASSFPDRYGYTF.

This clonotype has just a few counts. The CDR3 DNA reads as TGTGCCAGCGCATTTCAGGGTGGGACAGATACGCAGTATTTT. Translated, it gives CASAFQGGTDTQYF. The chain has TRBV6-5 and TRBJ2-3; maybe TRBD1 (5 bases). The germline V gene encodes CDR1 MNHEY and CDR2 SVGAGI. The V gene lost 8 bases and the J gene lost 3 bases, with 15 bases spanning the gap. This CDR3 comprises 14 residues.

CDR3 in DNA: TGCGCCAGCAGCTCAAGTGGGGGTATGGATACGCAGTATTTT. Its translation: CASSSSGGMDTQYF. The gene calls are TRBV5-1 and TRBJ2-3, with D possibly called TRBD1 or TRBD2 (5 bases each). The CDR3 contains 14 residues. The germline gives CDR1 SGHRS, CDR2 YFSETQ. The ends were cut back, 3 bases at V and 6 bases at J, with 14 bases in the middle.

This clonotype was picked up a small number of times. This chain connects TRBV7-3 to TRBJ2-3; 8 bases line up with TRBD1. CDR1 and CDR2 from the germline V gene are SGHTA and FQGTGA. The CDR3 totals 18 residues. The V gene end was trimmed by 1 base and the J gene end by 4 bases; junction bases not matched to a gene: 13. CDR3 in amino acids: CASSLKFGQGLVPDTQYF. CDR3 nucleotide sequence: TGTGCCAGCAGCTTAAAGTTCGGACAGGGTTTAGTCCCAGATACGCAGTATTTT.

The gene calls are TRBV11-2 and TRBJ2-3; D is possibly TRBD2 (7 bases). Trimming took off 3 bases at V and 7 bases at J, with 26 bases between the two ends. The germline V gene has CDR1 SGHAT and CDR2 FQNNGV. This CDR3 region has 18 residues. CDR3 residues: CASSFVAQGLSPPNTQYF. CDR3 coding DNA: TGTGCCAGCAGCTTCGTCGCACAGGGACTATCACCCCCAAATACGCAGTATTTT.

The V gene is TRBV9, the J gene TRBJ2-3, with 10 positions matching TRBD2. CDR1 SGDLS and CDR2 YYNGEE come from the germline V gene. The CDR3 contains 16 residues. V trimming: 1 base; J trimming: 4 bases; junction bases outside the gene matches: 6. In nucleotides, the CDR3 is TGTGCCAGCAGCGTACTAGCGGGGGACTCGGCAGATACGCAGTATTTT. This gives the protein CASSVLAGDSADTQYF. Variable domain in full (rest from reference TRBV9 and TRBJ2-3): DSGVTQTPKHLITATGQRVTLRCSPRSGDLSVYWYQQSLDQGLQFLIQYYNGEERAKGNILERFSAQQFPDLHSELNLSSLELGDSALYFCASSVLAGDSADTQYFGPGTRLTVL.